This TCR beta chain was captured by sequencing in a study of shared clonotypes between healthy human individuals. Study in general: Plates per donor: three CD4 naive, three CD4 memory, two CD8 naive, one CD8 memory. Study-level results: Compared with memory subsets, naive subsets generally had larger estimated richness.

Turning to this clone: What it binds is unknown.

The table came from immunoSEQ multiplex PCR; TCRdb's copy has only in-frame clones and leaves some out. Altogether approximately 1.5 million clones are present, 98% being singletons, with the ten largest covering 0.36%. The sequencing input was naive CD4+ T cells sorted from blood. Subset noted: CD45RA+ positively selected. The origin of this receptor is a man aged 30-40 years in good health.

CDR3: CASSLIASSTGELFF. DNA of the CDR3: TGTGCCAGCAGCTTGATCGCTAGCTCCACCGGGGAGCTGTTTTTT. The rearrangement links TRBV5-4 to TRBJ2-2; D perhaps matches TRBD2 (5 bases). Germline V gene data show CDR1 as SGHNT and CDR2 as YYREEE (reference sequence). The CDR3 extends over 15 amino acids. Trimming pared 1 base from V and 4 bases from J, leaving 11 bases between. Using reference TRBV5-4 and TRBJ2-2 for the parts outside the CDR3, the full variable domain is ETGVTQSPTHLIKTRGQQVTLRCSSQSGHNTVSWYQQALGQGPQFIFQYYREEENGRGNFPPRFSGLQFPNYSSELNVNALELDDSALYLCASSLIASSTGELFFGEGSRLTVL.